This TCR beta chain was found in a study of molecular identifiers for immune sequencing clone quantification. Listed TCR primers and previously described methods were used for bulk TCR libraries. TCRdb fed the PCR reads into MiXCR, producing one record per CDR3 protein. The table includes over 550,000 distinct CDR3 sequences, 25% detected once. In regard to this clonotype: The antigen is undetermined.

This CDR3 region has 15 residues. The V and J ends lost 8 bases and 6 bases respectively, with 20 bases between them. Germline V gives CDR1 LGHDT, CDR2 YNNKEL (reference sequence). General study results and limits: In naive cells, clones above 20 RNA copies held under 1% of molecules, whereas in effector cells they held over 99%.

The sample consisted of naive CD8+ T cells from blood, with Jurkat cell RNA spiked in. The subset here: FACS-sorted CD8+CD4-CCR7+CD45RA+ naive T cells. The sequence derives from a human donor in good health. Some libraries in this study had Jurkat cell RNA spiked in. V gene TRBV3-1 combines with J gene TRBJ2-1, with D perhaps matching TRBD1 or TRBD2 (5 bases each). The DNA for the CDR3 is TGTGCCAGCGGAACCCGGGACCCAAGGGGCAATGAGCAGTTCTTC. Translating gives CASGTRDPRGNEQFF.